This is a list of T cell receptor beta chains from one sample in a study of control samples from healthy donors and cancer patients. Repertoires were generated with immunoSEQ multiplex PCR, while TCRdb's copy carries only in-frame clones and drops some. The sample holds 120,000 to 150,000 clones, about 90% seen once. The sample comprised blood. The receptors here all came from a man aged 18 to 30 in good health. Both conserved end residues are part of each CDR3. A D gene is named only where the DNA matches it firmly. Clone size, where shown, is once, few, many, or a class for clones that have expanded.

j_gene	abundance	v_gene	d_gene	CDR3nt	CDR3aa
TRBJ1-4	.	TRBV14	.	TGTGCCAGCAGCCCCCGGGCTGCAACTAATGAAAAACTGTTTTTT	CASSPRAATNEKLFF
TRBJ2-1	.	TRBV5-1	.	TGCGCCAGCAGCTTGGAGGGTCTAAACAATGAGCAGTTCTTC	CASSLEGLNNEQFF
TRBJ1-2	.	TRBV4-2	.	TGTGCCAGCAGCCTACTGACGGCCAGCGACTATGGCTACACCTTC	CASSLLTASDYGYTF
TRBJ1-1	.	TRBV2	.	TGTGCCAGCAATCTCCCACACGCCGAAGCTTTCTTT	CASNLPHAEAFF
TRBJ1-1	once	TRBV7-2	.	TGTGCCAGCAGCTTGGGTCTGGGCCCCACTGAAGCTTTCTTT	CASSLGLGPTEAFF
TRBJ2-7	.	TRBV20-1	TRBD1	TGCAGTGCTAGTCAGGACAGGGTCTACGAGCAGTACTTC	CSASQDRVYEQYF
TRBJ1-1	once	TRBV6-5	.	TGTGCCAGCAGGGATCTGGGACTCATGAACACTGAAGCTTTCTTT	CASRDLGLMNTEAFF
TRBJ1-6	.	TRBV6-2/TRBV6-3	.	TGTGCCAGCAGTTACCGGGATTCCTATAATTCACCCCTCCACTTT	CASSYRDSYNSPLHF
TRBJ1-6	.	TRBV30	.	TGTGCCTGGAAAAGGGGCAGTTATTCACCCCTCCACTTT	CAWKRGSYSPLHF
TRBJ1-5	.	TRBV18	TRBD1	TGTGCCAGCTCACCACCGGGAGGGACAGGGCCTCAGCCCCAGCATTTT	CASSPPGGTGPQPQHF
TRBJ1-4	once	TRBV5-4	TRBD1	TGTGCCAGCAGCCGGGACAGGGCGGGGGGTACTAATGAAAAACTGTTTTTT	CASSRDRAGGTNEKLFF
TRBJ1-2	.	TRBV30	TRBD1	TGTGCCTGGAGGGACAGGGGGTTCTATGGCTACACCTTC	CAWRDRGFYGYTF
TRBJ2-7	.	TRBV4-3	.	TGCGCCAGCAGCCACGAACAGTCCCCCTACGAGCAGTACTTC	CASSHEQSPYEQYF
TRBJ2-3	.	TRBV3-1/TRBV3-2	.	TGTGCCAGCAGCACTCAGGGGCAGGTTAGCACAGATACGCAGTATTTT	CASSTQGQVSTDTQYF
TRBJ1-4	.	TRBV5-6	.	TGTGCCAGCAGCTTGGTCGGGGCTAATGAAAAACTGTTTTTT	CASSLVGANEKLFF
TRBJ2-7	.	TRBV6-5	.	TGTGCCAGCAACCCGTACCACAGCATCGCCCACGAGCAGTACTTC	CASNPYHSIAHEQYF
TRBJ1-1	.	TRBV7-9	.	TGTGCCAGCAGCTTGCTATTACTCGCAGGGAAGAACACTGAAGCTTTCTTT	CASSLLLLAGKNTEAFF
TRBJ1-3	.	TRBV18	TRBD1	TGTGCCAGCTCACCAAACTCCGGGACAGGGGGAAACACCATATATTTT	CASSPNSGTGGNTIYF
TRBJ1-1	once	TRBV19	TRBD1	TGTGCCAGTAGCCAAACCGGGACAGCACCATCTGAAGCTTTCTTT	CASSQTGTAPSEAFF
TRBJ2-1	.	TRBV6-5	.	TGTGCCAGCAGCACAGCTTCCTACAATGAGCAGTTCTTC	CASSTASYNEQFF
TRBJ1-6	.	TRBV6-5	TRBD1	TGTGCCAGCAGCACAATGACAGGGGACAATTCACCCCTCCACTTT	CASSTMTGDNSPLHF
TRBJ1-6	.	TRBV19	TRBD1	TGTGCCAGTAAACAAAGGATGGGGACAGATAATTCACCCCTCCACTTT	CASKQRMGTDNSPLHF
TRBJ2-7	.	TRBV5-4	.	TGTGCCAGCAGCCGAGGGGGATCCTACGAGCAGTACTTC	CASSRGGSYEQYF
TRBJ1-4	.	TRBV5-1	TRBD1	TGCGCCAGCAGCCCCGGAAGACAGGGGGCAACTAATGAAAAACTGTTTTTT	CASSPGRQGATNEKLFF
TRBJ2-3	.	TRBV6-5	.	TGTGCCTCCCACCCCACGGGTACTAGCACAGATACGCAGTATTTT	CASHPTGTSTDTQYF
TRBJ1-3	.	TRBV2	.	TGTGCCAGCAGTTCCCGGGTGGCGAACAGCTCTGGAAACACCATATATTTT	CASSSRVANSSGNTIYF
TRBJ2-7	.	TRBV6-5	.	TGTGCCAGCAGTCGACTAGACGAGCAGTACTTC	CASSRLDEQYF
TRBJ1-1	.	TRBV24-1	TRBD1	TGTGCCACCAGTGACGCCGGACAGGGAAACACTGAAGCTTTCTTT	CATSDAGQGNTEAFF
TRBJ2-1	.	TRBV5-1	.	TGCGCCAGCAGCTTGGCCGGGGAGCGCAATGAGCAGTTCTTC	CASSLAGERNEQFF
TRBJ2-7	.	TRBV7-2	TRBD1	TGTGCCAGCAGCCAAAAGGGACAGGGCTACGAGCAGTACTTC	CASSQKGQGYEQYF
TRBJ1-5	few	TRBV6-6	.	TGTGCCAGCAGTTGGGGGACCGCTGGTCAGCCCCAGCATTTT	CASSWGTAGQPQHF
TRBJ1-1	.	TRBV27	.	TGTGCCAGCAGTGGACACGGGACCGCTATCGCTGAAGCTTTCTTT	CASSGHGTAIAEAFF
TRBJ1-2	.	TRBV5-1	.	TGCGCCAGCAGCGAGGACTTCTATGGCTACACCTTC	CASSEDFYGYTF
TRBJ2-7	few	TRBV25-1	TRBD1	TGTGCCAGCAGTGGGTGGACAGGTGGAACCTACGAGCAGTACTTC	CASSGWTGGTYEQYF
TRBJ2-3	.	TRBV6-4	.	TGTGCCAGCAGTGTTGGGCGGGGTCGTCTCACAGATACGCAGTATTTT	CASSVGRGRLTDTQYF
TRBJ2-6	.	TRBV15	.	TGTGCCACCAGCAGAGATCCGGACAGCTTCTCTGGGGCCAACGTCCTGACTTTC	CATSRDPDSFSGANVLTF
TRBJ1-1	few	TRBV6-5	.	TGTGCCAGCAAATTGATACGTCGGGATGAAGCTTTCTTT	CASKLIRRDEAFF
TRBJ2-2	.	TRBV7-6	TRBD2	TGTGCCAGCAGCTTAGCAGCGGGGGGCAACACCGGGGAGCTGTTTTTT	CASSLAAGGNTGELFF
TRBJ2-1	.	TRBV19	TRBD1	TGTGCCAGTAGTATCGACAGGGTTTACAATGAGCAGTTCTTC	CASSIDRVYNEQFF
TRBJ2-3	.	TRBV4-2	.	TGTGCCAGCAGCCAAGGGGGGGCCTTGCCAGATACGCAGTATTTT	CASSQGGALPDTQYF
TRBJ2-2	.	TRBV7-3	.	TGTGCCAGCAGCTCTTCTAAAGGGGGGCTTTCCACCGGGGAGCTGTTTTTT	CASSSSKGGLSTGELFF
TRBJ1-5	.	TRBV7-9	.	TGTGCCAGCAGCACGGGACTGGGAAATCAGCCCCAGCATTTT	CASSTGLGNQPQHF
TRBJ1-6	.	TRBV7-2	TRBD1	TGTGCCAGCACCCAACCGACAGGGGCAAATTCACCCCTCCACTTT	CASTQPTGANSPLHF